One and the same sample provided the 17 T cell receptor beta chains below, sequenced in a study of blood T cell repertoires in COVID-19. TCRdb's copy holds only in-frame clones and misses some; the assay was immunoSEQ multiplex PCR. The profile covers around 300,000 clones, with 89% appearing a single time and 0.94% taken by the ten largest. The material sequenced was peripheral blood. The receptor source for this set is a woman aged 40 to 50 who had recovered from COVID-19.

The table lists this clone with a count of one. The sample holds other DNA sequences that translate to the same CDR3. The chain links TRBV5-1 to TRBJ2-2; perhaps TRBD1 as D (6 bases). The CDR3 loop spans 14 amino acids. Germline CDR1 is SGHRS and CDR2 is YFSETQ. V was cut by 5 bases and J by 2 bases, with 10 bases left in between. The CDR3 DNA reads TGCGCCAGCAGTCCGGGACAAAACACCGGGGAGCTGTTTTTT. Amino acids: CASSPGQNTGELFF.

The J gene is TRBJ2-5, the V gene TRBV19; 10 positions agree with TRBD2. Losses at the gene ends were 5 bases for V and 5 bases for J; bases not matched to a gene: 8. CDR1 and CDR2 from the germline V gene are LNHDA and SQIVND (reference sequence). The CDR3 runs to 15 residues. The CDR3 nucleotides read TGTGCCAGTAGTCTAGCGGGAGAAGGGTGGGAGACCCAGTACTTC. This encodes CASSLAGEGWETQYF. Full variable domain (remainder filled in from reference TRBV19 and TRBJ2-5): DGGITQSPKYLFRKEGQNVTLSCEQNLNHDAMYWYRQDPGQGLRLIYYSQIVNDFQKGDIAEGYSVSREKKESFPLTVTSAQKNPTAFYLCASSLAGEGWETQYFGPGTRLLVL.

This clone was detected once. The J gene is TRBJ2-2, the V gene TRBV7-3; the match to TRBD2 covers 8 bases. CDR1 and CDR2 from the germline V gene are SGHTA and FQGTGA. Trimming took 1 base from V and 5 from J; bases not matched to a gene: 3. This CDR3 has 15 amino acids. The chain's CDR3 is CASSLIAGSTGELFF. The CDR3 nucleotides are TGTGCCAGCAGCTTAATAGCGGGATCAACCGGGGAGCTGTTTTTT.

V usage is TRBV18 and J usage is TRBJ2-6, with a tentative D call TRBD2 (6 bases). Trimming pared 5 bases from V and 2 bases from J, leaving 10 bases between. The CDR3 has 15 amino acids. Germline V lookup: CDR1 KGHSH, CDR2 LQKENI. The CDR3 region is CASSLGRTGANVLTF. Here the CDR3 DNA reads TGTGCCAGCTCATTAGGGAGGACTGGGGCCAACGTCCTGACTTTC.

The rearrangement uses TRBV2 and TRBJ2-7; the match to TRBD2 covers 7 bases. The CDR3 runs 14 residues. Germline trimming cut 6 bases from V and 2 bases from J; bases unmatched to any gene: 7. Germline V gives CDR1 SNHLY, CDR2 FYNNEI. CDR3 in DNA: TGTGCCAGCAGAATGAGCGGGAACGCCTACGAGCAGTACTTC. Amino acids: CASRMSGNAYEQYF.

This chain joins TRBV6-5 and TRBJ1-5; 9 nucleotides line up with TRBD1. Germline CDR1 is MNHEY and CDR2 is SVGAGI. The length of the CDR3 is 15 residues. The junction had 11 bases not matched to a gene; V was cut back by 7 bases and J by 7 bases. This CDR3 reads CASNEGTGNGQPQHF. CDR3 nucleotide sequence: TGTGCCAGCAACGAAGGGACAGGGAACGGGCAGCCCCAGCATTTT.

CDR3 in amino acids: CASSPAGRGYTF. CDR3 DNA: TGTGCCAGCAGCCCTGCGGGGAGGGGCTACACCTTC. The rearrangement joins TRBV5-4 to TRBJ1-2, with unresolved D. V lost 4 bases, J lost 8 bases, and 12 bases lay in between. From germline, CDR1 is SGHNT and CDR2 YYREEE (reference sequence). This CDR3 contains 12 residues.

CDR3: CASSLWGTVGGENIQYF. The CDR3 bases are TGTGCCAGCAGTTTATGGGGGACAGTTGGGGGAGAAAACATTCAGTACTTC. The J gene is TRBJ2-4, the V gene TRBV28, with 7 bases aligning to TRBD1. Germline-derived CDR1 and CDR2 are MDHEN and SYDVKM. The trim removed 0 bases at V and 5 bases at J, leaving 10 bases unmatched. The CDR3 totals 17 residues.

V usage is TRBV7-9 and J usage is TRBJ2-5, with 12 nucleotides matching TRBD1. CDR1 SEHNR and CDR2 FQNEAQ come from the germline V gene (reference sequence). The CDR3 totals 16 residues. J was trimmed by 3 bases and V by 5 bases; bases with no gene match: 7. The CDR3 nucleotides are TGTGCCAGCAGCCCCGGGACAGGGGGCGGCGAAGAGACCCAGTACTTC. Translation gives CASSPGTGGGEETQYF.

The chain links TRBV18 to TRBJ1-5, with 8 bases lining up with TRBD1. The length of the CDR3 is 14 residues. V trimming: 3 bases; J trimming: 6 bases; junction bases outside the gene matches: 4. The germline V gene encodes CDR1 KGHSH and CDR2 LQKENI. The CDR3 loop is CASSPTGGIQPQHF. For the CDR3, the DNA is TGTGCCAGCTCACCTACAGGGGGTATTCAGCCCCAGCATTTT.

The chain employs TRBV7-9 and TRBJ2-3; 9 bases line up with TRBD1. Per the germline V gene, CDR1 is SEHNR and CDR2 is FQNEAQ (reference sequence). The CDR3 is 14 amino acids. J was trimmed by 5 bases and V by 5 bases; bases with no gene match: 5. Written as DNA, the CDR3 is TGTGCCAGCAGCCTAGGACAGGGGATAGATACGCAGTATTTT. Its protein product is CASSLGQGIDTQYF.

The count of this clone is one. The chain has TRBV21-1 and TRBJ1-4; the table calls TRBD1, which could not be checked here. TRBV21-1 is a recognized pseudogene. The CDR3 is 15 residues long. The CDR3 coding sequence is TGTGCCAGCAGCCCGGACAGGGATCGAGGTGAAAAACTGTTTTTT. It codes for CASSPDRDRGEKLFF.

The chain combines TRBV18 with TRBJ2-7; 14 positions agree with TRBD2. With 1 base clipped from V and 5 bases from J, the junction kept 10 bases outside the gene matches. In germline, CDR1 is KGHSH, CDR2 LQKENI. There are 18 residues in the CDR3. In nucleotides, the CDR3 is TGTGCCAGCTCACCACAAACCGGGACTAGCGGGAGTCCCCACGAGCAGTACTTC. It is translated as CASSPQTGTSGSPHEQYF.

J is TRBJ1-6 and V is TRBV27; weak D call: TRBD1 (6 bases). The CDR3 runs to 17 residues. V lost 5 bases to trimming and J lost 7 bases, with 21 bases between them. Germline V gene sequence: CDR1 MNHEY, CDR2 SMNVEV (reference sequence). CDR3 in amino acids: CASSVQPGVGRNSPLHF. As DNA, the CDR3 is TGTGCCAGCAGTGTCCAACCAGGGGTTGGAAGGAATTCACCCCTCCACTTT.

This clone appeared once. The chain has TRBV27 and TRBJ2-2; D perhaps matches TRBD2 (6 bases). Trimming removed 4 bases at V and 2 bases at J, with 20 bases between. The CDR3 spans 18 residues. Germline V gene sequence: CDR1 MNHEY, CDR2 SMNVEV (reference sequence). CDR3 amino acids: CASSSISRDFPNTGELFF. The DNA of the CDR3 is TGTGCCAGCAGTTCGATATCTCGGGACTTCCCCAACACCGGGGAGCTGTTTTTT.

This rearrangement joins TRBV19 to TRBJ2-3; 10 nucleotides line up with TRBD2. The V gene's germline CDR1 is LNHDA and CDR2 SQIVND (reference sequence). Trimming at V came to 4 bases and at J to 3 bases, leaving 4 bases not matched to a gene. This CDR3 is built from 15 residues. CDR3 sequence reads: CASSTSGSKTDTQYF. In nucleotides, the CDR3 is TGTGCCAGTAGTACTAGCGGGAGTAAGACAGATACGCAGTATTTT.

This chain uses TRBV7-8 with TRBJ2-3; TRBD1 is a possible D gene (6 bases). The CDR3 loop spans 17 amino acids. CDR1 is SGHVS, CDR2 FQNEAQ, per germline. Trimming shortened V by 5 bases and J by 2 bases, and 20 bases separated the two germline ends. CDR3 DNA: TGTGCCAGCAGCCCCGGACAGAAAACTACCCTCACAGATACGCAGTATTTT. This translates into CASSPGQKTTLTDTQYF.